This TCR beta chain derives from a study of T cell responses to AZD1222 COVID-19 vaccine. Profiled with immunoSEQ multiplex PCR; TCRdb holds only in-frame clones, not every one. The data hold just over 90,000 clones, with around 87% observed a single time. About this clone itself: The antigen is not known.

Points from the study as a whole: Receipt of two AZD1222 doses was followed by a rise in Spike-specific TCR breadth and depth.

V lost 0 bases and J lost 7, with 15 bases in between. The length of the CDR3 is 15 residues. CDR1 is MNHEY and CDR2 is SVGAGI in the germline V gene. The sequenced sample was peripheral blood, obtained 28 days after the second AZD1222 dose. The chain links TRBV6-5 to TRBJ1-2; D is possibly TRBD1 (6 bases). The source is an adult who received the AZD1222 COVID-19 vaccine. The CDR3 region is CASSYSLQGVRGYTF. The CDR3 nucleotides read TGTGCCAGCAGTTACTCGTTACAGGGTGTTCGTGGCTACACCTTC.